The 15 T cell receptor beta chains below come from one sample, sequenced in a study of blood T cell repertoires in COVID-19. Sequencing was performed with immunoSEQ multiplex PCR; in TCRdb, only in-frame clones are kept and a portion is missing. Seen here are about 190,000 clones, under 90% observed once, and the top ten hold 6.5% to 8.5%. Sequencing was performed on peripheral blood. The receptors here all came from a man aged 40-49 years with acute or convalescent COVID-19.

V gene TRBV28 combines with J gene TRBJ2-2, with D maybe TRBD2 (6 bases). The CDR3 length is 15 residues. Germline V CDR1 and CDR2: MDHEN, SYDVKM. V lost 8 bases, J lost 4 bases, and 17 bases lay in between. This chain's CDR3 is CASGGRGVPTGELFF. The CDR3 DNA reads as TGTGCCAGCGGAGGGCGGGGAGTTCCCACCGGGGAGCTGTTTTTT.

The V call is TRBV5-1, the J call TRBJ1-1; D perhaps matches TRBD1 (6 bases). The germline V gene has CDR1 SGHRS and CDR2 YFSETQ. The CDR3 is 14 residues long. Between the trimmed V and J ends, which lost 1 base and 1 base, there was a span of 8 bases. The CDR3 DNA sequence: TGCGCCAGCAGCTTGACGACAGGGAACACTGAAGCTTTCTTT. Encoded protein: CASSLTTGNTEAFF.

The CDR3 nucleotides are TGCGCCAGCAGCTTAAACGGACAGGCTCAAGGTACGCAGTATTTT. Protein: CASSLNGQAQGTQYF. The chain uses TRBV5-1 and TRBJ2-3, with 7 bases matching TRBD1. V lost 2 bases, J lost 8 bases, and 11 bases stayed unmatched. The CDR3 extends over 15 amino acids. Germline CDR1 and CDR2: SGHRS and YFSETQ.

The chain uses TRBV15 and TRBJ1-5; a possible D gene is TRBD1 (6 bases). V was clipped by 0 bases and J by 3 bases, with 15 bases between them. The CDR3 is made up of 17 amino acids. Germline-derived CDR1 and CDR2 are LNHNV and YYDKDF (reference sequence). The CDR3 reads CATSRDNLDSANQPQHF. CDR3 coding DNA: TGTGCCACCAGCAGAGATAACTTGGACAGCGCCAATCAGCCCCAGCATTTT.

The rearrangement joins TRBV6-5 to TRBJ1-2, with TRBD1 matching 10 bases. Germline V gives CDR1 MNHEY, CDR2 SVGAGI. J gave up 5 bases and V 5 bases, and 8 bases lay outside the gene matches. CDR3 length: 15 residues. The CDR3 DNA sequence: TGTGCCAGCAGTACCAGACAGGGGGCGGGGTATGGCTACACCTTC. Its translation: CASSTRQGAGYGYTF.

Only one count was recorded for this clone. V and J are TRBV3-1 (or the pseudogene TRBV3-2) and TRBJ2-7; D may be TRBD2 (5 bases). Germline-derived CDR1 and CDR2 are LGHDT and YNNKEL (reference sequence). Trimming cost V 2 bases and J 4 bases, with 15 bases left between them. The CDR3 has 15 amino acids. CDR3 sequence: CASSQFLRGPYEQYF. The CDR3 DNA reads TGTGCCAGCAGCCAATTCCTTCGCGGGCCTTACGAGCAGTACTTC.

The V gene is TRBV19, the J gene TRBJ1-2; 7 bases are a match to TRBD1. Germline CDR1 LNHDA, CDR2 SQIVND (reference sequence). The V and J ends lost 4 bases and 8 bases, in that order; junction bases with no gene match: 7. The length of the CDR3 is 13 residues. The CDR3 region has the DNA TGTGCCAGTAGTACCTACAGGGGCGGAGGCTACACCTTC. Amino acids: CASSTYRGGGYTF. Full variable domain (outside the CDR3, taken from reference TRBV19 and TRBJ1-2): DGGITQSPKYLFRKEGQNVTLSCEQNLNHDAMYWYRQDPGQGLRLIYYSQIVNDFQKGDIAEGYSVSREKKESFPLTVTSAQKNPTAFYLCASSTYRGGGYTFGSGTRLTVV.

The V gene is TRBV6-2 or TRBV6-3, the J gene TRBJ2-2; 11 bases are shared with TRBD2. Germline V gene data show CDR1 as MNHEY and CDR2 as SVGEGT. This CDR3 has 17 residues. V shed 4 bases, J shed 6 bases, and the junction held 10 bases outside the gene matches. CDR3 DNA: TGTGCCAGCAGTTCTTCATGGCTAGCGGGGGGTTCCGGGGAGCTGTTTTTT. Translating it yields CASSSSWLAGGSGELFF.

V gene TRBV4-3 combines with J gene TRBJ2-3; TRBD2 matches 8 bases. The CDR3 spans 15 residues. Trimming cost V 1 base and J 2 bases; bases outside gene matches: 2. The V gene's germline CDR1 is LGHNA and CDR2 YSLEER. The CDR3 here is CASSQAGGVTDTQYF. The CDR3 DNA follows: TGCGCCAGCAGCCAAGCCGGGGGGGTCACAGATACGCAGTATTTT.

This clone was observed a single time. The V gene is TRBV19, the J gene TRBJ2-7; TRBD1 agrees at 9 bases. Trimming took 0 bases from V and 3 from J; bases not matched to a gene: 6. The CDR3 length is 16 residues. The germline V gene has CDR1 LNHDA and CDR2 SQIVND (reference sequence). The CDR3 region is CASSIDGQGFLYEQYF. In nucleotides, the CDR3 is TGTGCCAGTAGTATAGACGGACAGGGGTTTCTCTACGAGCAGTACTTC.

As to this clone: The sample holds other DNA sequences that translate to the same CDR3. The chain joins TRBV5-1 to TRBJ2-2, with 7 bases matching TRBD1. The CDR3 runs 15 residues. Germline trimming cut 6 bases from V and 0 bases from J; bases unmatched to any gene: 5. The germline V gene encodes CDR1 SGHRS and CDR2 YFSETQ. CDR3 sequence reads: CASTSGTANTGELFF. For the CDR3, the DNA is TGCGCCAGCACTTCCGGGACAGCGAACACCGGGGAGCTGTTTTTT.

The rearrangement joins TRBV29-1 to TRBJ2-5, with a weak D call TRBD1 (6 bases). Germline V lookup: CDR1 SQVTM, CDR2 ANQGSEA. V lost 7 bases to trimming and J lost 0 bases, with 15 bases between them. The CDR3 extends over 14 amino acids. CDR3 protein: CSALSRDNQETQYF. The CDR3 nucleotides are TGCAGCGCCCTAAGCCGGGACAACCAAGAGACCCAGTACTTC.

In DNA, the CDR3 is TGCGCCAGCAGCTTGGCAGGGGCCGATTCACCCCTCCACTTT. Translation gives CASSLAGADSPLHF. V gene TRBV5-1 combines with J gene TRBJ1-6, with TRBD1 as a possible D gene (6 bases). The CDR3 runs to 14 residues. Looked up from germline, CDR1 is SGHRS and CDR2 is YFSETQ. V gave up 0 bases and J gave up 8 bases, with 9 bases separating them.

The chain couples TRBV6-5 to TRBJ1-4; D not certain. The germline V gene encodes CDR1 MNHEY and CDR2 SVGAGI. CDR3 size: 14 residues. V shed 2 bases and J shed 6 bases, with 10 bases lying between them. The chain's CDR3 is CASSYTGKDEKLFF. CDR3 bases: TGTGCCAGCAGTTACACGGGGAAGGATGAAAAACTGTTTTTT.

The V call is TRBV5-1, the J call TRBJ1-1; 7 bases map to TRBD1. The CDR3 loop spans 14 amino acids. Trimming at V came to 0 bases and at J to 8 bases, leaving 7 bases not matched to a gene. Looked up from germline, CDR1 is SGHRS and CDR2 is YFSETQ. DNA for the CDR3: TGCGCCAGCAGCTTGGTTACAGGGGCACGGGAAGCTTTCTTT. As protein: CASSLVTGAREAFF.